The next 26 T cell receptor beta chains were all read from a single sample in a study of cytomegalovirus exposure and HLA in healthy donors. The PCR used 60 Vbeta and 13 Jbeta primers. Method: immunoSEQ multiplex PCR; TCRdb's copy keeps in-frame clones and lacks some. The sample holds 150,000 to 200,000 clones, about four fifths seen once. Material: PBMCs. The receptors stem from a female donor in good health and CMV-seronegative.

This sequence joins TRBV5-5 and TRBJ1-1; unclear D gene. CDR1 SGHKS and CDR2 YYEKEE come from the germline V gene (reference sequence). V was pared by 1 base and J by 1 base, with 5 bases between. The CDR3 sequence is 13 residues long. The CDR3 loop is CASSLRRNTEAFF. Here the CDR3 DNA reads TGTGCCAGCAGCTTGCGGAGGAACACTGAAGCTTTCTTT.

V usage is TRBV15 and J usage is TRBJ1-1; D is ambiguous. With 0 bases removed from V and 1 base from J, the gap between germline ends came to 15 bases. Germline-derived CDR1 and CDR2 are LNHNV and YYDKDF (reference sequence). CDR3 length: 17 residues. CDR3 in amino acids: CATSRDLVSISNTEAFF. Written as DNA, the CDR3 is TGTGCCACCAGCAGAGATCTTGTGAGCATTTCGAACACTGAAGCTTTCTTT.

The CDR3 sequence: CASSSPAGGRGGDTQYF. The CDR3, as DNA: TGTGCCAGCAGCTCCCCGGCGGGCGGGAGGGGGGGAGATACGCAGTATTTT. J is TRBJ2-3 and V is TRBV7-2; 9 nucleotides align to TRBD2. After removal of 4 bases from V and 5 bases from J, the junction contained 13 bases not matched to a gene. The V gene's germline CDR1 is SGHTA and CDR2 FQGNSA. The CDR3 loop spans 17 amino acids.

The rearrangement joins TRBV28 to TRBJ2-1, with D possibly TRBD1 on 6 matching bases. V lost 2 bases and J 5 bases, leaving 10 bases between the germline ends. Germline loops: CDR1 MDHEN, CDR2 SYDVKM. The CDR3 is 14 residues long. The CDR3 reads CASSLGTPNNEQFF. CDR3 DNA: TGTGCCAGCAGTTTAGGGACACCCAACAATGAGCAGTTCTTC.

This chain links TRBV29-1 with TRBJ2-3, with D uncertain. The CDR3 spans 12 residues. The V gene's germline CDR1 is SQVTM and CDR2 ANQGSEA. The CDR3: CSTLADSDTQYF. The DNA of the CDR3 is TGCAGTACATTGGCAGATTCAGATACGCAGTATTTT.

V usage is TRBV12-5 and J usage is TRBJ2-1; D is ambiguous. Between the trimmed V and J ends, which lost 0 bases and 7 bases, there was a span of 7 bases. CDR3 size: 13 residues. Germline CDR1 reads LGHNT; CDR2 reads FRNRAP. CDR3 in amino acids: CASGLVGGNEQFF. The CDR3 nucleotides are TGTGCTAGTGGTTTGGTAGGCGGAAATGAGCAGTTCTTC.

The J gene is TRBJ2-1, the V gene TRBV23-1; perhaps TRBD1 as D (6 bases). TRBV23-1 is identified as an open reading frame with a role that is uncertain. The V and J ends lost 2 bases and 8 bases respectively, with 13 bases between them. The CDR3 sequence is 14 residues long. CDR3 in DNA: TGCGCCAGCAGTCAAGCAGGGGCGGGCGATGAGCAGTTCTTC. Its translation: CASSQAGAGDEQFF.

There are a few counts of this clone. The V call is TRBV6-6, the J call TRBJ1-2; tentative D call: TRBD1 (5 bases). In germline, CDR1 is MNHNY, CDR2 SVGAGI (reference sequence). Trimming shortened V by 6 bases and J by 5 bases, and 10 bases separated the two germline ends. The CDR3 totals 12 residues. Written as DNA, the CDR3 is TGTGCCAGCAGCCCGGGGGGGTATGGCTACACCTTC. This codes for CASSPGGYGYTF.

This chain uses TRBV30 with TRBJ2-3, with 12 bases aligning to TRBD2. V lost 2 bases to trimming and J lost 7 bases; unmatched junction nucleotides: 7. From germline, CDR1 is GTSNPN and CDR2 SVGIG (reference sequence). This CDR3 is built from 15 residues. The CDR3 is CAWSPLAGGPHTQYF. As DNA, the CDR3 is TGTGCCTGGAGTCCGCTAGCGGGGGGGCCTCATACGCAGTATTTT.

This clone occurred a few times. The junction departs from germline at one end; a sequencing error may be responsible. The CDR3 coding sequence is TGTGCCATCAGTGAAACCCCGGGTGCGACTAATGAAAAACTGTTTTTT. As protein: CAISETPGATNEKLFF. The V gene is TRBV6-1, the J gene TRBJ1-4, with D unclear. Germline CDR1 and CDR2: MNHNS and SASEGT. This CDR3 region has 16 residues.

V and J are TRBV28 and TRBJ1-6, with a weak D call TRBD1 (6 bases). Per germline, CDR1 MDHEN and CDR2 SYDVKM. This CDR3 is built from 17 residues. V was shortened by 2 bases and J by 5 bases, with 16 bases between the two germline ends. CDR3 sequence (DNA): TGTGCCAGCAGTTTACTGGGGGCTGGGATCCATAATTCACCCCTCCACTTT. It codes for CASSLLGAGIHNSPLHF.

This clone was seen only a few times. V and J are TRBV5-1 and TRBJ2-1; D not certain. The CDR3 sequence is 15 residues long. Germline values: CDR1 SGHRS, CDR2 YFSETQ. V was trimmed by 0 bases and J by 4 bases, leaving 11 bases between them. The CDR3 nucleotides are TGCGCCAGCAGCTTGGTGTCTAGATCTTACAATGAGCAGTTCTTC. This encodes CASSLVSRSYNEQFF.

The CDR3 protein is CASSPQTSGIRRGEQYF. Here the CDR3 DNA reads TGTGCCAGCAGTCCCCAGACTAGCGGGATTAGACGCGGCGAGCAGTACTTC. This chain joins TRBV27 and TRBJ2-5; the match to TRBD2 covers 11 bases. The closer fit of TRBJ2-7 to the DNA end suggests the J call may be wrong. Germline CDR1 and CDR2: MNHEY and SMNVEV (reference sequence). The CDR3 spans 17 residues.

This clone was recorded once. The J gene is TRBJ2-7, the V gene TRBV11-2; D remains ambiguous. The V and J ends lost 1 base and 7 bases respectively, with 5 bases between them. The V gene's germline CDR1 is SGHAT and CDR2 FQNNGV. The CDR3 runs to 11 residues. Written as DNA, the CDR3 is TGTGCCAGCAGCTTAGCCCAGGAGCAGTACTTC. Translating gives CASSLAQEQYF. Complete variable domain (other parts from reference TRBV11-2 and TRBJ2-7): EAGVAQSPRYKIIEKRQSVAFWCNPISGHATLYWYQQILGQGPKLLIQFQNNGVVDDSQLPKDRFSAERLKGVDSTLKIQPAKLEDSAVYLCASSLAQEQYFGPGTRLTVT.

This sequence joins TRBV19 and TRBJ2-2, with 10 bases lining up with TRBD1. This CDR3 spans 17 amino acids. The germline V gene has CDR1 LNHDA and CDR2 SQIVND (reference sequence). V lost 4 bases, J lost 6 bases, and 11 bases stayed unmatched. The DNA of the CDR3 is TGTGCCAGTAGTACCGGGACAGGGGAAGTCGAAGCCGGGGAGCTGTTTTTT. It yields the protein CASSTGTGEVEAGELFF.

The V gene is TRBV25-1, the J gene TRBJ1-2; D remains unclear. CDR1 is MGHDK, CDR2 SYGVNS, per germline. The CDR3 loop spans 17 amino acids. Trimming pared 3 bases from V and 6 bases from J, leaving 23 bases between. The CDR3 sequence: CASSETQDGGLRHGYTF. CDR3 in DNA: TGTGCCAGCAGTGAGACCCAGGACGGAGGCCTTAGGCATGGCTACACCTTC.

The chain combines TRBV19 with TRBJ1-2; 9 nucleotides agree with TRBD1. V shed 4 bases and J 8 bases; nucleotides not matched to a gene: 8. The germline gives CDR1 LNHDA, CDR2 SQIVND (reference sequence). This CDR3 has 14 amino acids. The CDR3 reads CASSTGQGQGGYTF. In nucleotides, the CDR3 is TGTGCCAGTAGTACGGGACAGGGCCAGGGGGGCTACACCTTC. Drawing the rest from reference TRBV19 and TRBJ1-2, the complete variable domain is DGGITQSPKYLFRKEGQNVTLSCEQNLNHDAMYWYRQDPGQGLRLIYYSQIVNDFQKGDIAEGYSVSREKKESFPLTVTSAQKNPTAFYLCASSTGQGQGGYTFGSGTRLTVV.

The chain links TRBV15 to TRBJ2-7; D ambiguous. This CDR3 comprises 11 residues. The V and J ends lost 5 bases and 5 bases respectively, with 7 bases between them. Germline-derived CDR1 and CDR2 are LNHNV and YYDKDF (reference sequence). As DNA, the CDR3 is TGTGCCACCAGCGCCACAAACGAGCAGTACTTC. This translates into CATSATNEQYF.

The rearrangement uses TRBV27 and TRBJ2-1, with TRBD2 matching 10 bases. From germline, CDR1 is MNHEY and CDR2 SMNVEV (reference sequence). Trimming at V came to 6 bases and at J to 8 bases, leaving 10 bases not matched to a gene. CDR3 length: 15 residues. CDR3: CASSLLAGVRDEQFF. Written as DNA, the CDR3 is TGTGCCAGCAGCCTCCTAGCGGGAGTACGGGATGAGCAGTTCTTC.

To note about this clone: One junction end does not reproduce the germline sequence, and a read error may be involved. CDR3: CASSSLAGGPNEQFF. In nucleotides, the CDR3 is TGTGCTAGCAGCTCTTTAGCGGGAGGGCCCAATGAGCAGTTCTTC. This chain links TRBV7-7 with TRBJ2-1, with 11 bases matching TRBD2. The CDR3 consists of 15 residues. Germline CDR1 is SSHAT and CDR2 is FNYEAQ (reference sequence).

In this sample, this clone turned up once. The genes are TRBV19 and TRBJ2-5; D may be TRBD1 (6 bases). This CDR3 contains 17 residues. CDR1 is LNHDA, CDR2 SQIVND, per germline (reference sequence). Trimming shortened V by 7 bases and J by 5 bases, and 26 bases separated the two germline ends. The chain's CDR3 is CASTYTWTDNPYETQYF. The CDR3, as DNA: TGTGCCAGTACTTACACCTGGACAGACAACCCTTATGAGACCCAGTACTTC.

CDR3: CASSPSGTANTEAFF. The CDR3 DNA follows: TGTGCCAGTAGTCCCTCCGGGACAGCGAACACTGAAGCTTTCTTT. The rearrangement links TRBV19 to TRBJ1-1, with TRBD1 identical over 7 bases. V lost 5 bases and J lost 1; bases outside the gene matches: 7. Germline values: CDR1 LNHDA, CDR2 SQIVND (reference sequence). CDR3 length equals 15 residues. Using reference TRBV19 and TRBJ1-1 for the parts outside the CDR3, the full variable domain is DGGITQSPKYLFRKEGQNVTLSCEQNLNHDAMYWYRQDPGQGLRLIYYSQIVNDFQKGDIAEGYSVSREKKESFPLTVTSAQKNPTAFYLCASSPSGTANTEAFFGQGTRLTVV.

The CDR3 coding sequence is TGCGCCAGCAGCAAACCGGGACAGGGGGCCAGCGGGGAGCTGTTTTTT. Protein sequence: CASSKPGQGASGELFF. V gene TRBV5-1 combines with J gene TRBJ2-2; 12 positions match TRBD1. Germline CDR1 and CDR2: SGHRS and YFSETQ. This CDR3 has 16 amino acids. V shed 4 bases and J 7 bases; nucleotides not matched to a gene: 8.

The chain carries TRBV19 and TRBJ2-1, with 7 bases aligning to TRBD1. With V trimmed by 5 bases and J by 5 bases, 12 bases remained unmatched. The CDR3 is made up of 16 amino acids. The germline V gene encodes CDR1 LNHDA and CDR2 SQIVND (reference sequence). CDR3 DNA: TGTGCCAGTAGTGCTGACAGGGAGTGGCTCAACAATGAGCAGTTCTTC. Amino acids: CASSADREWLNNEQFF.

The J gene is TRBJ2-1, the V gene TRBV7-9, with a possible D match to TRBD2 (5 bases). The CDR3 runs to 12 residues. Trimming removed 1 base from V and 9 bases from J, with 7 bases in between. Germline CDR1 reads SEHNR; CDR2 reads FQNEAQ (reference sequence). The CDR3, as DNA: TGTGCCAGCAGCTTAGTCGGGGTTGAGCAGTTCTTC. This gives the protein CASSLVGVEQFF.

This chain links TRBV4-1 with TRBJ2-1; 8 bases agree with TRBD2. V gave up 0 bases and J gave up 5 bases; unmatched junction bases: 6. Looked up from germline, CDR1 is MGHRA and CDR2 is YSYEKL. The CDR3 contains 16 residues. The CDR3 DNA sequence: TGCGCCAGCAGCCAAGATCCTAGCGGGCCTAACAATGAGCAGTTCTTC. Amino acid sequence: CASSQDPSGPNNEQFF.